The T cell receptor beta chain under discussion was sequenced for a study of technical replicates of blood from a few donors. Germline CDR1 is SGHDT and CDR2 is YYEEEE. Unmatched junction bases numbered 7, after V lost 4 bases and J lost 4 bases. The CDR3 runs 15 residues. Assay used: immunoSEQ multiplex PCR; TCRdb lists only in-frame clones, some missing. The sample consists of fewer than 70,000 clones, about 86% of them appearing once. The chain has TRBV5-6 and TRBJ1-4, with 7 bases matching TRBD1. The sequenced material came from PBMCs. This TCR was sampled from a human donor in good health. Some clones in this sample may be carry-over from other donors' samples. This chain's CDR3 is CASSRPGQNNEKLFF. CDR3 bases: TGTGCCAGCAGCCGACCGGGACAGAATAATGAAAAACTGTTTTTT. The full variable domain, completed using reference TRBV5-6 and TRBJ1-4, is DAGVTQSPTHLIKTRGQQVTLRCSPKSGHDTVSWYQQALGQGPQFIFQYYEEEERQRGNFPDRFSGHQFPNYSSELNVNALLLGDSALYLCASSRPGQNNEKLFFGSGTQLSVL.